The 15 T cell receptor beta chains below all came from one sample that was sequenced in a study of spatial heterogeneity in lung cancer. Regarding time point: sample taken at primary tumor resection. Whole RNA from tumor, nontumor lung or frozen PBMC was sequenced unsorted. TCRdb used MiXCR to reprocess the 5' RACE reads, holding one entry per CDR3 protein. The sample shows about 38,000 distinct CDR3 sequences, 5.2% of them seen only once. Sequenced material: PBMCs, taken at surgery. These receptors were collected from a female donor with early-stage non-small cell lung cancer.

This clonotype was counted ten times or more. This chain connects TRBV5-5 to TRBJ1-2; D uncertain. Per the germline V gene, CDR1 is SGHKS and CDR2 is YYEKEE (reference sequence). Trimming took off 0 bases at V and 5 bases at J, with 17 bases between the two ends. The CDR3 runs 16 residues. This chain's CDR3 is CASSLAPDLGGYGYTF. The DNA for the CDR3 is TGTGCCAGCAGCTTGGCCCCGGACCTAGGTGGGTATGGCTACACCTTC.

This clonotype was counted at least ten times. This rearrangement joins TRBV9 to TRBJ2-6; the D call may be TRBD1 or TRBD2 (5 bases each). The CDR3 has 16 residues. V gave up 4 bases and J gave up 0 bases, with 11 bases separating them. Germline V gene sequence: CDR1 SGDLS, CDR2 YYNGEE. This CDR3 is CASSPWGSSGANVLTF. The DNA of the CDR3 is TGTGCCAGCAGCCCCTGGGGGTCCTCTGGGGCCAACGTCCTGACTTTC.

This rearrangement joins TRBV23-1 to TRBJ2-2; D is uncertain. TRBV23-1 is placed among ORFs of uncertain function. V lost 0 bases and J 5 bases, leaving 13 bases between the germline ends. The CDR3 extends over 16 amino acids. DNA of the CDR3: TGCGCCAGCAGTCAATCGACGGGTTTCGGGACCGGGGAGCTGTTTTTT. Amino acid sequence: CASSQSTGFGTGELFF.

This clonotype has ten or more counts. The gene calls are TRBV11-2 and TRBJ1-2; 8 positions agree with TRBD1. This CDR3 is built from 14 residues. The germline gives CDR1 SGHAT, CDR2 FQNNGV. V shed 0 bases and J 8 bases; nucleotides not matched to a gene: 5. CDR3 protein: CASSLESRGQGYTF. The CDR3, as DNA: TGTGCCAGCAGCTTAGAATCCAGGGGGCAGGGCTACACCTTC.

There are many counts of this clonotype. This rearrangement joins TRBV9 to TRBJ2-1; D call uncertain. Germline V lookup: CDR1 SGDLS, CDR2 YYNGEE. The CDR3 spans 15 residues. Trimming removed 4 bases at V and 4 bases at J, with 15 bases between. The CDR3 reads CASSLSGIPYNEQFF. The CDR3 nucleotides read TGTGCCAGCAGCTTGAGTGGGATCCCATACAATGAGCAGTTCTTC. Full variable domain (remainder filled in from reference TRBV9 and TRBJ2-1): DSGVTQTPKHLITATGQRVTLRCSPRSGDLSVYWYQQSLDQGLQFLIQYYNGEERAKGNILERFSAQQFPDLHSELNLSSLELGDSALYFCASSLSGIPYNEQFFGPGTRLTVL.

There are many counts of this clonotype. The chain employs TRBV5-1 and TRBJ1-2, with TRBD1 matching over 8 bases. This CDR3 comprises 14 residues. Germline V lookup: CDR1 SGHRS, CDR2 YFSETQ. Losses at the gene ends were 4 bases for V and 3 bases for J; bases not matched to a gene: 5. The chain's CDR3 is CASSQGASDYGYTF. The CDR3, as DNA: TGCGCCAGCAGCCAGGGGGCATCTGACTATGGCTACACCTTC.

This clonotype came up many times. The rearrangement uses TRBV3-1 and TRBJ1-1; possibly TRBD1 for D (6 bases). Germline CDR1 reads LGHDT; CDR2 reads YNNKEL (reference sequence). The CDR3 contains 14 residues. Trimming left V 1 base short and J 3 bases short, with 9 bases between. CDR3 DNA: TGTGCCAGCAGCCAAGCACAGGGCTACACTGAAGCTTTCTTT. It yields the protein CASSQAQGYTEAFF. Together with reference TRBV3-1 and TRBJ1-1, the CDR3 gives the full variable domain: DTAVSQTPKYLVTQMGNDKSIKCEQNLGHDTMYWYKQDSKKFLKIMFSYNNKELIINETVPNRFSPKSPDKAHLNLHINSLELGDSAVYFCASSQAQGYTEAFFGQGTRLTVV.

This clonotype was seen a handful of times. This sequence joins TRBV5-6 and TRBJ1-4; TRBD1 matches 8 bases. The CDR3 runs 14 residues. The germline V gene encodes CDR1 SGHDT and CDR2 YYEEEE. The V gene end was trimmed by 3 bases and the J gene end by 6 bases; junction bases not matched to a gene: 4. CDR3 region: CASSSDRVDEKLFF. The CDR3 nucleotides are TGTGCCAGCAGCTCGGACAGGGTGGATGAAAAACTGTTTTTT.

The gene calls are TRBV5-1 and TRBJ1-1, with no clear D. The CDR3 loop spans 13 amino acids. V lost 0 bases, J lost 1 base, and 4 bases lay in between. Germline V gene sequence: CDR1 SGHRS, CDR2 YFSETQ. CDR3 DNA: TGCGCCAGCAGCTTGGACCCGAACACTGAAGCTTTCTTT. This sequence encodes CASSLDPNTEAFF.

There are many counts of this clonotype. The chain recombines TRBV5-1 with TRBJ2-5; D not certain. V gave up 0 bases and J gave up 3 bases, with 6 bases separating them. Germline CDR1 is SGHRS and CDR2 is YFSETQ. CDR3 length equals 13 residues. CDR3 protein: CASSLGTEETQYF. The CDR3 nucleotides read TGCGCCAGCAGCTTGGGGACGGAAGAGACCCAGTACTTC.

This clonotype has ten or more counts. The chain is built from TRBV5-1 and TRBJ2-7; possibly TRBD1 for D (5 bases). CDR3 length: 16 residues. Trimming left V 4 bases short and J 1 base short, with 18 bases between. Germline V gene sequence: CDR1 SGHRS, CDR2 YFSETQ. CDR3 region: CASSRAPGRASYEQYF. The CDR3 bases are TGCGCCAGCAGCAGGGCCCCCGGCAGGGCGTCCTACGAGCAGTACTTC.

V usage is TRBV12-3 or TRBV12-4 and J usage is TRBJ1-5, with D perhaps matching TRBD1 (6 bases). The CDR3 covers 16 residues. Trimming pared 1 base from V and 6 bases from J, leaving 16 bases between. The CDR3 bases are TGTGCCAGCAGTTTAGGGGGGGGCGCGGGGACTCAGCCCCAGCATTTT. Protein: CASSLGGGAGTQPQHF.

This clonotype occurred many times. The rearrangement joins TRBV10-3 to TRBJ2-3, with TRBD2 matching over 9 bases. The length of the CDR3 is 14 residues. Germline-derived CDR1 and CDR2 are ENHRY and SYGVKD. Trimming cost V 10 bases and J 1 base; bases outside gene matches: 6. The CDR3 reads CATLAGDRTDTQYF. The CDR3 nucleotides are TGTGCCACTTTAGCGGGGGATCGCACAGATACGCAGTATTTT.

This clonotype was counted at least ten times. V is TRBV5-1 and J is TRBJ1-5; D unclear. The CDR3 is 13 residues long. Trimming removed 0 bases from V and 3 bases from J, with 4 bases in between. Germline CDR1 is SGHRS and CDR2 is YFSETQ. The CDR3 DNA reads as TGCGCCAGCAGCTTGGGGATCAATCAGCCCCAGCATTTT. This codes for CASSLGINQPQHF.

This clonotype was seen at least ten times. CDR3 residues: CASSYSEGETQYF. The DNA of the CDR3 is TGTGCCAGCAGTTACTCGGAAGGAGAGACCCAGTACTTC. The rearrangement uses TRBV6-5 and TRBJ2-5; D not resolved. The CDR3 has 13 amino acids. V was clipped by 0 bases and J by 4 bases, with 6 bases between them. Germline V CDR1 and CDR2: MNHEY, SVGAGI.